A single sample gave rise to the 15 T cell receptor beta chains below, sequenced in a study of quantifying T cell responses using KT2 cells. Study information: Reverse transcription used primers in the TCR alpha and beta constant regions.

The cDNA 3' end received a ligated oligonucleotide with a UMI. First-round PCR used around 4 cycles and beta primers RC1.1 and RC1.2 covering TRBC1 and TRBC2. MiXCR, applied by TCRdb to the UMI-ligation and nested PCR reads, yields one record per CDR3 protein. Counted here are about 33,000 distinct CDR3 sequences, about 9.4% occurring once; the ten biggest clones make up 8% to 10%. The source material was PBMCs spiked with cells of the T cell clone KT2. These receptors came from a human donor.

Ten or more counts support this clonotype. V and J are TRBV5-6 and TRBJ2-2, with no clear D. CDR1 is SGHDT and CDR2 is YYEEEE in the germline V gene. Trimming removed 1 base at V and 6 bases at J, with 4 bases between. This CDR3 contains 12 residues. This chain's CDR3 is CASSLQPGELFF. The CDR3 region has the DNA TGTGCCAGCAGCTTGCAGCCCGGGGAGCTGTTTTTT.

This clonotype was seen more than once but under ten times. The J gene is TRBJ2-1, the V gene TRBV20-1; 11 nucleotides agree with TRBD2. Germline values: CDR1 DFQATT, CDR2 SNEGSKA (reference sequence). Germline trimming cut 4 bases from V and 5 bases from J; bases unmatched to any gene: 7. The CDR3 has 15 residues. The chain's CDR3 is CSATPGGLADNEQFF. The CDR3 DNA reads as TGCAGTGCTACCCCAGGGGGACTAGCGGACAATGAGCAGTTCTTC.

The CDR3 region has the DNA TGTGCCAGCAGCCTCCTCGCGAACACCGGGGAGCTGTTTTTT. It yields the protein CASSLLANTGELFF. The chain has TRBV14 and TRBJ2-2, with unresolved D. With 4 bases removed from V and 0 bases from J, the gap between germline ends came to 6 bases. Germline V CDR1 and CDR2: SGHDN, FVKESK. The CDR3 runs to 14 residues.

This chain links TRBV2 with TRBJ2-6, with D unresolved. V dropped 5 bases and J dropped 4 bases, with 9 bases sitting between them. CDR1 is SNHLY and CDR2 is FYNNEI in the germline V gene. This CDR3 contains 14 residues. The CDR3 DNA follows: TGTGCCAGCAGTATCCGGGCCGGGGCCAACGTCCTGACTTTC. Protein product: CASSIRAGANVLTF.

This clonotype was observed at least ten times. V and J are TRBV20-1 and TRBJ1-1, with 7 bases that match TRBD1. CDR1 and CDR2 (germline): DFQATT, SNEGSKA (reference sequence). The CDR3 length is 14 residues. Losses at the gene ends were 3 bases for V and 3 bases for J; bases not matched to a gene: 7. CDR3 loop: CSARRAGGYTEAFF. The CDR3 DNA follows: TGCAGTGCTAGGAGGGCAGGGGGTTACACTGAAGCTTTCTTT.

The chain links TRBV12-3 or TRBV12-4 to TRBJ1-5; D unclear. The CDR3 is 12 amino acids. V lost 6 bases and J lost 9, with 12 bases in between. CDR3 residues: CASRGPAGPQHF. In DNA form, the CDR3 reads TGTGCCAGCAGAGGCCCAGCGGGGCCCCAGCATTTT.

CDR3 amino acids: CASSPAGGAGGTNIQYF. DNA for the CDR3: TGTGCCAGCAGCCCCGCTGGGGGAGCGGGAGGAACTAACATTCAGTACTTC. The chain has TRBV5-4 and TRBJ2-4; 9 bases map to TRBD2. CDR1 is SGHNT and CDR2 is YYREEE in the germline V gene (reference sequence). The CDR3 extends over 17 amino acids. Trimming at V came to 4 bases and at J to 7 bases, leaving 15 bases not matched to a gene. Full variable domain (outside the CDR3, taken from reference TRBV5-4 and TRBJ2-4): ETGVTQSPTHLIKTRGQQVTLRCSSQSGHNTVSWYQQALGQGPQFIFQYYREEENGRGNFPPRFSGLQFPNYSSELNVNALELDDSALYLCASSPAGGAGGTNIQYFGAGTRLSVL.

The chain is built from TRBV7-2 and TRBJ2-1, with 11 bases lining up with TRBD2. CDR1 SGHTA and CDR2 FQGNSA come from the germline V gene. This CDR3 contains 16 residues. The ends lost 4 bases at V and 8 bases at J; junction bases unmatched: 10. The CDR3 region has the DNA TGTGCCAGCAGCTACCGAATTAGCGGGGGGGCGTATGAGCAGTTCTTC. This gives the protein CASSYRISGGAYEQFF. Drawing the rest from reference TRBV7-2 and TRBJ2-1, the complete variable domain is GAGVSQSPSNKVTEKGKDVELRCDPISGHTALYWYRQSLGQGLEFLIYFQGNSAPDKSGLPSDRFSAERTGGSVSTLTIQRTQQEDSAVYLCASSYRISGGAYEQFFGPGTRLTVL.

This clonotype was picked up many times. The chain recombines TRBV7-3 with TRBJ2-5, with 7 bases identical to TRBD1. The length of the CDR3 is 14 residues. Germline V gene data show CDR1 as SGHTA and CDR2 as FQGTGA. V trimming: 5 bases; J trimming: 5 bases; junction bases outside the gene matches: 8. The CDR3 nucleotides are TGTGCCAGCAGCCGTCAAGGGGGCGTCGAGACCCAGTACTTC. It translates to CASSRQGGVETQYF.

This clonotype was seen more than once but under ten times. The chain employs TRBV3-1 and TRBJ1-1; D gene uncertain. The length of the CDR3 is 11 residues. V shed 0 bases and J shed 13 bases, with 9 bases lying between them. Germline V gene lookup returns CDR1 LGHDT and CDR2 YNNKEL (reference sequence). The CDR3 is CASSQDSSVFF. The CDR3 coding sequence is TGTGCCAGCAGCCAAGATTCGTCGGTTTTCTTT.

This sequence joins TRBV12-3 or TRBV12-4 and TRBJ1-5; the D is unclear. Trimming took 6 bases from V and 2 from J, leaving 26 bases between them. The CDR3 sequence is 19 residues long. CDR3 coding DNA: TGTGCCAGCAGAACCACCCGAACCTGTTGGAGAGCGGGCAATCAGCCCCAGCATTTT. Its protein product is CASRTTRTCWRAGNQPQHF.

This clonotype showed up just a few times. The genes are TRBV5-1 and TRBJ2-3, with 10 bases that match TRBD1. This CDR3 is built from 14 residues. Trimming at V came to 8 bases and at J to 4 bases, leaving 7 bases not matched to a gene. In germline, CDR1 is SGHRS, CDR2 YFSETQ. The CDR3 protein is CASLMTGGSDTQYF. The CDR3 region has the DNA TGCGCCAGTCTTATGACAGGGGGCTCAGATACGCAGTATTTT.

The chain's CDR3 is CASSAFKKTYEQYF. The CDR3 coding sequence is TGTGCCAGCAGCGCTTTCAAAAAAACCTACGAGCAGTACTTC. J is TRBJ2-7 and V is TRBV11-2; D is unclear. The CDR3 has 14 residues. The germline V gene encodes CDR1 SGHAT and CDR2 FQNNGV. V was trimmed by 5 bases and J by 2 bases, leaving 13 bases between them.

The sample holds a few counts of this clonotype. The chain employs TRBV3-1 and TRBJ2-5; D not resolved. V was pared by 4 bases and J by 2 bases, with 11 bases between. CDR1 LGHDT and CDR2 YNNKEL come from the germline V gene (reference sequence). The CDR3 contains 14 residues. DNA for the CDR3: TGTGCCAGCAGCCGCCTGGGCAGACAAGAGACCCAGTACTTC. Protein sequence: CASSRLGRQETQYF.

This clonotype has just a few counts. The chain links TRBV4-3 to TRBJ2-1; D possibly uses TRBD1 or TRBD2 (5 bases each). V was shortened by 1 base and J by 2 bases, with 12 bases between the two germline ends. Per the germline V gene, CDR1 is LGHNA and CDR2 is YSLEER. CDR3 length: 16 amino acids. The CDR3 is CASSQAVRGAYNEQFF. The CDR3 bases are TGCGCCAGCAGCCAAGCGGTGCGAGGGGCCTACAATGAGCAGTTCTTC.